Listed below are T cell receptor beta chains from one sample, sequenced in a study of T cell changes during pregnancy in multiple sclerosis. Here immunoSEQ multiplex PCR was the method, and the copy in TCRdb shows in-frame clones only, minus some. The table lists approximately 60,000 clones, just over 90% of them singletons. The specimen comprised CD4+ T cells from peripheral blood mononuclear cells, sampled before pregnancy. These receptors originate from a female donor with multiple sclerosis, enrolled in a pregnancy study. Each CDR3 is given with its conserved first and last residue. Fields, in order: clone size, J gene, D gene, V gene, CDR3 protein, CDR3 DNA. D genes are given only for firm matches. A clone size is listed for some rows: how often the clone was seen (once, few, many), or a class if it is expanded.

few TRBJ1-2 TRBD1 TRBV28 CASSPLRQGSYTF TGTGCCAGCAGTCCGTTAAGACAGGGCAGCTACACCTTC
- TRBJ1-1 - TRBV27 CASSFSTGKGTEAFF TGTGCCAGCAGTTTTTCGACAGGTAAGGGCACTGAAGCTTTCTTT
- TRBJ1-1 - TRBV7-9 CASSLAGVTGSTEAFF TGTGCCAGCAGCTTAGCCGGCGTAACAGGTTCCACTGAAGCTTTCTTT
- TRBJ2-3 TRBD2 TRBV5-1 CASSRTSGRAWNTQYF TGCGCCAGCAGCAGGACTAGCGGGAGGGCCTGGAATACGCAGTATTTT
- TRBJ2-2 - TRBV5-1 CASSPGGQATGELFF TGCGCCAGCAGCCCCGGAGGTCAGGCTACCGGGGAGCTGTTTTTT
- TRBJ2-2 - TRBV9 CASSPRQNTGELFF TGTGCCAGCAGCCCGCGACAGAACACCGGGGAGCTGTTTTTT
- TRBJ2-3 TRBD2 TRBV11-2 CASSLRRTSGSDTQYF TGTGCCAGCAGCTTAAGACGCACTAGCGGGTCAGATACGCAGTATTTT
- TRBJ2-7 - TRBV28 CASRTGTRARQYF TGTGCCAGCAGGACCGGGACAAGGGCAAGGCAGTACTTC
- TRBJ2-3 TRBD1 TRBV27 CASSSDRLSPRFTPDTQYF TGTGCCAGCAGTTCGGACAGGCTCTCCCCTAGATTTACGCCAGATACGCAGTATTTT
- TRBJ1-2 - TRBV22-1 CPGSPIGKRKTYGYTF TGTCCTGGGAGCCCGATTGGAAAGCGAAAGACCTATGGCTACACCTTC
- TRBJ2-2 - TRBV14 CASSQVRGNGELFF TGTGCCAGCAGCCAAGTTCGCGGTAACGGGGAGCTGTTTTTT
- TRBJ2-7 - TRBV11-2 CASSLDLVHEQYF TGTGCCAGCAGCTTAGATCTTGTCCACGAGCAGTACTTC
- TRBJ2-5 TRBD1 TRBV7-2 CASSQTGTGGWEETQYF TGTGCCAGCAGCCAAACCGGGACAGGGGGCTGGGAGGAGACCCAGTACTTC
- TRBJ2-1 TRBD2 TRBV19 CASKMTSAYNEQFF TGTGCCAGTAAGATGACTAGCGCCTACAATGAGCAGTTCTTC
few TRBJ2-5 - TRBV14 CASSQKRRGILERETQYF TGTGCCAGCAGCCAAAAGAGACGGGGGATTCTGGAGAGAGAGACCCAGTACTTC
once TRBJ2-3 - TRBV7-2 CASSLGTGKDTQYF TGTGCCAGCAGCTTGGGAACGGGAAAGGATACGCAGTATTTT
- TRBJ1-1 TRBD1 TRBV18 CASSPNRGRTEAFF TGTGCCAGCTCACCTAACAGGGGGCGAACTGAAGCTTTCTTT
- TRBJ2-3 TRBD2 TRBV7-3 CASSQGLAGVSTQYF TGTGCCAGCAGTCAAGGACTAGCGGGAGTAAGCACGCAGTATTTT
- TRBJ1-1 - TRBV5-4 CASSDRDTNTEAFF TGTGCCAGCAGCGACCGGGACACAAACACTGAAGCTTTCTTT
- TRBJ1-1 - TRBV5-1 CASSLGGRSTEAFF TGCGCCAGCAGCTTGGGGGGGCGTTCGACTGAAGCTTTCTTT
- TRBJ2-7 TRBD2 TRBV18 CASSPGLASEQYF TGTGCCAGCTCACCGGGACTAGCGTCCGAGCAGTACTTC
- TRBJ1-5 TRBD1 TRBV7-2 CASSLQGDQPQHF TGTGCCAGCAGCCTCCAGGGGGATCAGCCCCAGCATTTT
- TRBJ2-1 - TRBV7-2 CASSSSSYNEQFF TGTGCCAGCAGCTCCTCTAGCTACAATGAGCAGTTCTTC
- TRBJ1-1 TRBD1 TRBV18 CASSQQGSGDTEAFF TGTGCCAGCTCTCAACAGGGGTCGGGGGACACTGAAGCTTTCTTT
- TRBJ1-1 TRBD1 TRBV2 CASSGDRGNTEAFF TGTGCCAGCAGCGGTGACAGGGGGAACACTGAAGCTTTCTTT
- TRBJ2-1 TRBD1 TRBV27 CASKEGDRVRHEQFF TGTGCCAGCAAAGAAGGGGACAGGGTGAGGCATGAGCAGTTCTTC
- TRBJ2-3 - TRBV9 CASSVAGASTDTQYF TGTGCCAGCAGCGTAGCCGGTGCTAGCACAGATACGCAGTATTTT
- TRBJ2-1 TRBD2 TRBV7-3 CASSFWASGRLDEQFF TGTGCCAGCAGCTTCTGGGCTAGCGGGAGACTGGATGAGCAGTTCTTC
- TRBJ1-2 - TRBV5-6 CASSPVGQPNYGYTF TGTGCCAGCAGCCCGGTGGGGCAGCCTAACTATGGCTACACCTTC
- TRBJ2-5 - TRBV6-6 CASSYQEVRETQYF TGTGCCAGCAGTTACCAGGAGGTTAGGGAGACCCAGTACTTC
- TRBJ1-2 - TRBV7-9 CASSLDRAYGYGYTF TGTGCCAGCAGCTTAGACAGGGCATATGGCTATGGCTACACCTTC
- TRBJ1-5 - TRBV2 CASREGMGNQPQHF TGTGCCAGCAGAGAGGGAATGGGCAATCAGCCCCAGCATTTT
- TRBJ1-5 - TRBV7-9 CASSRYNQPQHF TGTGCCAGCAGTCGGTACAATCAGCCCCAGCATTTT
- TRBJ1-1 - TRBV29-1 CSVDSGHRTTEAFF TGCAGCGTTGATTCTGGACACCGAACAACTGAAGCTTTCTTT
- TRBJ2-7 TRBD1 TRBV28 CASSTGTVSYEQYF TGTGCCAGCAGTACCGGGACAGTTTCCTACGAGCAGTACTTC
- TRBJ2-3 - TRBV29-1 CSVEFPWVMAGSTDTQYF TGCAGCGTTGAATTTCCGTGGGTTATGGCAGGGAGCACAGATACGCAGTATTTT
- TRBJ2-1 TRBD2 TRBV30 CAWQTSGRANEQFF TGTGCCTGGCAGACTAGCGGGAGGGCCAATGAGCAGTTCTTC
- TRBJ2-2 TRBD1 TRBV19 CASSSPGQPANTGELFF TGTGCCAGTAGTAGCCCGGGACAGCCGGCGAACACCGGGGAGCTGTTTTTT
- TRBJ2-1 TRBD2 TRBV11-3 CASSLGLAGEEQFF TGTGCCAGCAGCTTAGGCCTAGCGGGTGAGGAGCAGTTCTTC
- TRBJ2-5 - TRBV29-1 CSVAEGIGIQETQYF TGCAGCGTTGCTGAGGGAATAGGGATTCAAGAGACCCAGTACTTC
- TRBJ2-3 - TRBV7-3 CASSLGGAIGNTQYF TGTGCCAGCAGCTTGGGGGGAGCGATTGGAAATACGCAGTATTTT
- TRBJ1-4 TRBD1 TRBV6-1 CASRGQGYNEKLFF TGTGCCAGCAGAGGACAGGGGTATAATGAAAAACTGTTTTTT